There are many counts of the clone carrying this T cell receptor beta chain. What it binds is unknown. The data were taken from a study of spatial heterogeneity in lung cancer. Study-level information: The study consistently detected more beta-chain than alpha-chain sequences.

Germline CDR1 is MNHEY and CDR2 is SVGAGI. Trimming left V 2 bases short and J 0 bases short, with 4 bases between. The CDR3 length is 13 residues. Each TCR cDNA molecule carried a unique molecular identifier. TCRdb re-called the 5' RACE reads through MiXCR, storing one row per CDR3 protein. The sample carries about 50,000 distinct CDR3 sequences, approximately 7.6% recorded once. Study-level results: Resection saw ubiquitous expanded tumor TCRs appear in blood more than follow-up did.

The time point is: sample taken at primary tumor resection. Whole RNA, isolated from tumor, nontumor lung or frozen PBMC, was sequenced without prior sorting. Patients with untreated early-stage non-small cell lung cancer, numbering some 72, were the donors. Specimen: PBMCs, collected at surgery. The source of this sequence is a female donor with early-stage non-small cell lung cancer. The chain links TRBV6-5 to TRBJ2-5; D remains ambiguous. DNA of the CDR3: TGTGCCAGCAGTTACGTGTACCAAGAGACCCAGTACTTC. This gives the protein CASSYVYQETQYF.